The next 3 T cell receptor beta chains were all read from a single sample in a study of T cell responses to AZD1222 COVID-19 vaccine. Produced via immunoSEQ multiplex PCR; TCRdb's table is partial and in-frame only. The sample has under 30,000 clones, roughly 84% seen once; the top ten hold around a third. Sequences were derived from peripheral blood, sampled 28 days after the second AZD1222 dose. These receptors all stem from an adult who received the AZD1222 COVID-19 vaccine.

The chain carries TRBV5-4 and TRBJ2-5; tentatively, D is TRBD1 (5 bases). Germline V gene lookup returns CDR1 SGHNT and CDR2 YYREEE (reference sequence). V lost 0 bases to trimming and J lost 3 bases, with 6 bases between them. This CDR3 spans 13 amino acids. The CDR3 region has the DNA TGTGCCAGCAGCTTGGCAGGGAAAGAGACCCAGTACTTC. Amino acid sequence: CASSLAGKETQYF.

The CDR3 bases are TGTGCCAGCAGTGATTACAGAAACAATGAGCAGTTCTTC. This codes for CASSDYRNNEQFF. The V and J genes are TRBV25-1 and TRBJ2-1, with D hard to call. Trimming took off 3 bases at V and 5 bases at J, with 8 bases between the two ends. CDR1 MGHDK and CDR2 SYGVNS come from the germline V gene. This CDR3 has 13 amino acids.

This chain's CDR3 is CASSFRLTNPEAFF. The CDR3, as DNA: TGTGCCAGCAGTTTCCGGCTGACAAACCCTGAAGCTTTCTTT. The chain has TRBV28 and TRBJ1-1; no firm D call. CDR3 size: 14 residues. Germline CDR1 reads MDHEN; CDR2 reads SYDVKM. Trimming pared 3 bases from V and 6 bases from J, leaving 14 bases between.